This T cell receptor (beta chain) was identified during a study of blood T cell repertoires in COVID-19. For the study at large: Sites in the United States, Italy and Spain provided acute and convalescent COVID-19 samples. In each case, the material was cDNA or gDNA derived from T cells, B-cell-depleted T cells, or PBMCs.

V was pared by 6 bases and J by 7 bases, with 16 bases between. The germline V gene encodes CDR1 SEHNR and CDR2 FQNEAQ (reference sequence). The CDR3 is made up of 13 amino acids. Authors' data handling: From reference gene primer amplification, estimates of nucleated cell counts were derived. Only in-frame clones appear in the TCRdb table, and some are missing; sequencing was by immunoSEQ multiplex PCR. From that table come the V and J calls and clone size; the DNA was used to work out D and trimming. The sample lists approximately 90,000 clones, 65% to 90% occurring once. The rearrangement uses TRBV7-9 and TRBJ2-7; possibly TRBD1 for D (6 bases). The origin of this receptor is an elderly man with active or convalescent COVID-19. Sequencing was done on a sample of peripheral blood. The CDR3 sequence: CASSFTGIGEQYF. In DNA, the CDR3 is TGTGCCAGCAGTTTTACAGGGATAGGTGAGCAGTACTTC. Using reference TRBV7-9 and TRBJ2-7 for the parts outside the CDR3, the full variable domain is DTGVSQNPRHKITKRGQNVTFRCDPISEHNRLYWYRQTLGQGPEFLTYFQNEAQLEKSRLLSDRFSAERPKGSFSTLEIQRTEQGDSAMYLCASSFTGIGEQYFGPGTRLTVT.